The entry below describes one T cell receptor beta chain. Libraries were prepared by immunoSEQ multiplex PCR; TCRdb keeps only in-frame clonotypes and omits some of them. Found here are about 130,000 clones, 80% to 95% of them singletons; the top ten hold under 0.95%. This specimen comes from a study of OX40 agonist ivuxolimab in advanced cancers. Germline CDR1 and CDR2: MNHNY and SVGAGI (reference sequence). Trimming pared 6 bases from V and 1 base from J, leaving 15 bases between. The CDR3 totals 15 residues. Sequencing used CD4+ or CD8+ T cells sorted from blood, obtained in a trial of the OX40 agonist ivuxolimab. The V gene is TRBV6-6, the J gene TRBJ1-2; tentative D call: TRBD1 (5 bases). This clonotype originated in an adult with an advanced solid tumor such as melanoma, head and neck, liver or kidney cancer. The CDR3 spells CASRWGVRHNYGYTF. The CDR3 coding sequence is TGTGCCAGCAGGTGGGGGGTCCGGCATAACTATGGCTACACCTTC.